This T cell receptor beta chain was identified during a study of shared clonotypes between healthy human individuals. Study outcomes and limitations: The study sampled only blood, and tissue repertoires likely differ. Clonotype sharing among the donors was expected to vary with sequencing depth.

The CDR3 covers 16 residues. The J segment lost 5 bases and the V segment lost 6 bases, leaving 14 bases of the junction unmatched. The germline CDR1 and CDR2 sequences are MDHEN and SYDVKM. Points on this clone: Its antigen is still unknown.

Deep was the level used in running the assay. On sorted subsets, replicate PCRs used roughly 190 ng DNA, or 27,000 or so T cell genomes. TCRdb's table, derived via immunoSEQ multiplex PCR, lists solely in-frame clones and lacks some. The top ten hold 0.3% to 0.4% of the sample, which has about 2.3 million clones, around 93% seen once. The J gene is TRBJ1-2, the V gene TRBV28; 8 bases line up with TRBD1. The specimen sequenced was naive CD4+ T cells from PBMCs. Described subset: CD45RA+ positively selected. This receptor was taken from a man aged 18 to 29 in good health. Some clones in this sample may be carry-over from other donors' samples. CDR3 in amino acids: CASRRAGGEIGYGYTF. The CDR3 nucleotides are TGTGCCAGCAGGAGGGCAGGGGGCGAAATAGGATATGGCTACACCTTC.